This T cell receptor beta chain was captured by sequencing in a study of beta chain features in type 1 diabetes. Sequenced material consisted of expressed TCRB transcripts (all of the isolated RNA was reverse transcribed). The data were produced by immunoSEQ multiplex PCR, yet TCRdb's version contains in-frame clones alone and is incomplete. The sample contains under 250,000 clones, approximately 10% of which appear only once. At least ten counts were recorded for this clone. The ends were cut back, 2 bases at V and 6 bases at J, with 9 bases in the middle. The CDR3 extends over 13 amino acids. Germline values: CDR1 SGDLS, CDR2 YYNGEE.

This receptor was taken from a man aged 18 to 30 in good health. The sample consisted of central memory CD4+ T cells from blood. This chain joins TRBV9 and TRBJ2-1; no clear D gene. The CDR3: CASSVIVGNEQFF. As DNA, the CDR3 is TGTGCCAGCAGCGTCATAGTGGGCAATGAGCAGTTCTTC.